The 32 T cell receptor beta chains listed next were all sequenced from one sample in a study of Ad26.COV2.S vaccination and SARS-CoV-2 variants. Treatment in this sample: around 19 received Ad26.COV2.S at low or high dose, single or two shots; a few received placebo; per-sample allocation not given. Day 63 after the first vaccine or placebo injection was the time point for sampling. Assay used: immunoSEQ multiplex PCR; TCRdb lists only in-frame clones, some missing. The table includes roughly 700,000 clones, around 90% detected once. The sequenced sample was peripheral blood, obtained in a trial of Ad26.COV2.S vaccine versus placebo. The receptors were gathered from a person between 18 and 65 years old who received the Ad26.COV2.S COVID-19 vaccine or a placebo.

The V gene is TRBV5-1, the J gene TRBJ2-7; 9 nucleotides line up with TRBD1. Germline V gene lookup returns CDR1 SGHRS and CDR2 YFSETQ. The V and J ends lost 0 bases and 7 bases, in that order; junction bases with no gene match: 5. The CDR3 spans 14 residues. CDR3 loop: CASSLGDREGEQYF. The CDR3 DNA sequence: TGCGCCAGCAGCTTGGGGGACAGGGAGGGAGAGCAGTACTTC.

The V gene is TRBV9, the J gene TRBJ2-3; 9 positions match TRBD1. J was trimmed by 2 bases and V by 1 base; bases with no gene match: 2. CDR1 is SGDLS and CDR2 is YYNGEE in the germline V gene. This CDR3 region has 15 residues. In DNA form, the CDR3 reads TGTGCCAGCAGCGTATGGGACAGGGTCACAGATACGCAGTATTTT. This encodes CASSVWDRVTDTQYF.

V usage is TRBV9 and J usage is TRBJ1-1; D unclear. Trimming left V 4 bases short and J 0 bases short, with 7 bases between. The CDR3 runs to 13 residues. The germline CDR1 and CDR2 sequences are SGDLS and YYNGEE. CDR3 nucleotide sequence: TGTGCCAGCAGCCCGTCGATGAACACTGAAGCTTTCTTT. Translated: CASSPSMNTEAFF. Together with reference TRBV9 and TRBJ1-1, the CDR3 gives the full variable domain: DSGVTQTPKHLITATGQRVTLRCSPRSGDLSVYWYQQSLDQGLQFLIQYYNGEERAKGNILERFSAQQFPDLHSELNLSSLELGDSALYFCASSPSMNTEAFFGQGTRLTVV.

The genes are TRBV9 and TRBJ2-5, with TRBD1 matching over 7 bases. V shed 3 bases, J shed 1 base, and the junction held 3 bases outside the gene matches. The V gene's germline CDR1 is SGDLS and CDR2 YYNGEE. The CDR3 contains 14 residues. CDR3 nucleotide sequence: TGTGCCAGCAGCGAGACAGGGATCCAAGAGACCCAGTACTTC. Its translation: CASSETGIQETQYF.

The V and J genes are TRBV29-1 and TRBJ2-3, with 7 nucleotides matching TRBD2. The ends lost 4 bases at V and 0 bases at J; junction bases unmatched: 4. CDR3 length: 14 residues. CDR1 and CDR2 from the germline V gene are SQVTM and ANQGSEA. The CDR3 sequence is CSVGPGLSTDTQYF. The DNA of the CDR3 is TGCAGCGTTGGGCCGGGACTAAGCACAGATACGCAGTATTTT.

The rearrangement uses TRBV19 and TRBJ1-5, with D perhaps matching TRBD1 (5 bases). Trimming removed 0 bases at V and 5 bases at J, with 11 bases between. Per the germline V gene, CDR1 is LNHDA and CDR2 is SQIVND (reference sequence). This CDR3 region has 15 residues. Here the CDR3 DNA reads TGTGCCAGTAGTATAGATGGCAGGGCCTATCAGCCCCAGCATTTT. This gives the protein CASSIDGRAYQPQHF.

This clone was picked up one time. The chain employs TRBV5-1 and TRBJ2-7; D remains unclear. The V gene lost 0 bases and the J gene lost 4 bases, with 8 bases spanning the gap. The CDR3 sequence is 13 residues long. The germline CDR1 and CDR2 sequences are SGHRS and YFSETQ. The CDR3 region has the DNA TGCGCCAGCAGCTTGGCCACGAGTTACGAGCAGTACTTC. The encoded protein is CASSLATSYEQYF.

This sequence joins TRBV15 and TRBJ1-1; no clear D gene. In germline, CDR1 is LNHNV, CDR2 YYDKDF (reference sequence). This CDR3 comprises 16 residues. Trimming shortened V by 1 base and J by 6 bases, and 18 bases separated the two germline ends. The CDR3 region has the DNA TGTGCCACCAGCAGAGCTGCTGGAAAGGCCAAGCCTGAAGCTTTCTTT. Protein product: CATSRAAGKAKPEAFF. The variable domain in full, with the rest retrieved from reference TRBV15 and TRBJ1-1, is DAMVIQNPRYQVTQFGKPVTLSCSQTLNHNVMYWYQQKSSQAPKLLFHYYDKDFNNEADTPDNFQSRRPNTSFCFLDIRSPGLGDTAMYLCATSRAAGKAKPEAFFGQGTRLTVV.

V gene TRBV24-1 combines with J gene TRBJ1-5; maybe TRBD1 (6 bases). Trimming removed 4 bases from V and 5 bases from J, with 11 bases in between. The CDR3 is 14 amino acids. CDR1 is KGHDR and CDR2 is SFDVKD in the germline V gene. DNA for the CDR3: TGTGCCACCAGTGACACGGACAGATATCAGCCCCAGCATTTT. Its protein product is CATSDTDRYQPQHF.

The chain employs TRBV6-4 and TRBJ2-1; possible D gene TRBD2, 6 bases. CDR1 is MRHNA, CDR2 SNTAGT, per germline. CDR3 length: 18 amino acids. Deletions cut 2 bases from V and 0 bases from J, with 17 bases between. CDR3: CASSDGFSGFSSYNEQFF. The CDR3 DNA follows: TGTGCCAGCAGTGACGGATTCAGCGGGTTTAGCTCCTACAATGAGCAGTTCTTC.

The chain joins TRBV7-7 to TRBJ2-3, with 9 bases matching TRBD1. Per germline, CDR1 SSHAT and CDR2 FNYEAQ (reference sequence). The length of the CDR3 is 16 residues. J was trimmed by 4 bases and V by 6 bases; bases with no gene match: 11. CDR3 DNA sequence: TGTGCCAGCAGACCCACCGGGACAGGGAATGCAGATACGCAGTATTTT. It yields the protein CASRPTGTGNADTQYF.

This clone was counted a single time. The chain uses TRBV24-1 and TRBJ1-2, with D hard to call. The CDR3 is made up of 14 amino acids. CDR1 and CDR2 from the germline V gene are KGHDR and SFDVKD. V lost 4 bases and J 7 bases, leaving 15 bases between the germline ends. The CDR3 reads CATSDRVGGSGYTF. In DNA, the CDR3 is TGTGCCACCAGTGACCGAGTAGGAGGTAGTGGCTACACCTTC.

In DNA, the CDR3 is TGTGCCAGCAGGGCCCGACAGGGAAGCTACAATGAGCAGTTCTTC. Amino acids: CASRARQGSYNEQFF. The genes are TRBV6-5 and TRBJ2-1; the match to TRBD1 covers 7 bases. V gave up 6 bases and J gave up 3 bases; unmatched junction bases: 8. CDR3 length equals 15 residues. Per germline, CDR1 MNHEY and CDR2 SVGAGI.

With regard to this clone: The same CDR3 can be traced to other DNA sequences in this sample. The chain has TRBV18 and TRBJ1-1; D uncertain. The V gene lost 3 bases and the J gene lost 1 base, with 9 bases spanning the gap. The CDR3 has 14 residues. CDR1 and CDR2 (germline): KGHSH, LQKENI. The CDR3: CASSPRRENTEAFF. CDR3 bases: TGTGCCAGCTCACCTAGACGGGAGAACACTGAAGCTTTCTTT.

The chain couples TRBV4-3 to TRBJ2-1, with D perhaps matching TRBD2 (5 bases). The germline V gene has CDR1 LGHNA and CDR2 YSLEER. Trimming stripped 1 base from V and 7 bases from J, with 11 bases between. The length of the CDR3 is 14 residues. The chain's CDR3 is CASSQGSGENEQFF. CDR3 nucleotide sequence: TGCGCCAGCAGCCAAGGTTCTGGGGAGAATGAGCAGTTCTTC.

The chain joins TRBV7-6 to TRBJ1-5, with D unclear. The CDR3 has 13 amino acids. CDR1 SGHVS and CDR2 FNYEAQ come from the germline V gene. V gave up 6 bases and J gave up 2 bases, with 8 bases separating them. The CDR3, as DNA: TGTGCCAGCAGGGCGGATGGCAATCAGCCCCAGCATTTT. This translates into CASRADGNQPQHF.

V is TRBV2 and J is TRBJ2-2, with D perhaps being TRBD1 or TRBD2 (5 bases each). In germline, CDR1 is SNHLY, CDR2 FYNNEI. The ends were cut back, 6 bases at V and 6 bases at J, with 14 bases in the middle. The CDR3 is 14 residues long. The CDR3 is CASSGVLGAGELFF. The CDR3 bases are TGTGCCAGCAGCGGAGTCCTGGGGGCCGGGGAGCTGTTTTTT.

V usage is TRBV6-2 or TRBV6-3 and J usage is TRBJ1-2, with a tentative D call TRBD1 (6 bases). CDR3 length: 13 amino acids. V shed 5 bases and J shed 4 bases, with 11 bases lying between them. Germline CDR1 reads MNHEY; CDR2 reads SVGEGT. The CDR3 bases are TGTGCCAGCAGTACACAGGGCTCCTATGGCTACACCTTC. Its translation is CASSTQGSYGYTF.

V gene TRBV5-1 combines with J gene TRBJ2-1; 7 bases are shared with TRBD2. This CDR3 has 15 residues. Trimming removed 0 bases from V and 6 bases from J; junction bases left unmatched: 6. Germline CDR1 is SGHRS and CDR2 is YFSETQ. The CDR3 nucleotides read TGCGCCAGCAGCTTGGTGGGCGGGAGAATCAATGAGCAGTTCTTC. This translates into CASSLVGGRINEQFF.

This clone has just a few counts. V usage is TRBV5-4 and J usage is TRBJ2-5; possibly TRBD1 for D (6 bases). This CDR3 spans 14 amino acids. With 3 bases removed from V and 5 bases from J, the gap between germline ends came to 14 bases. Germline V gives CDR1 SGHNT, CDR2 YYREEE (reference sequence). The CDR3 is CASSSDRTGETQYF. CDR3 in DNA: TGTGCCAGCAGCTCGGACAGAACAGGGGAGACCCAGTACTTC.

This clone was seen a few times. The CDR3 bases are TGTGCCAGCAGCTCGGGGTCAGGGGAGGACGAGCAGTACTTC. Amino acid sequence: CASSSGSGEDEQYF. The chain is built from TRBV7-6 and TRBJ2-7, with D perhaps matching TRBD1 or TRBD2 (6 bases each). There are 14 residues in the CDR3. CDR1 SGHVS and CDR2 FNYEAQ come from the germline V gene. V gave up 4 bases and J gave up 5 bases, with 15 bases separating them.

This clone was seen a handful of times. The chain combines TRBV7-9 with TRBJ2-7; 8 positions match TRBD2. The CDR3 length is 15 residues. The ends lost 5 bases at V and 7 bases at J; junction bases unmatched: 13. Germline values: CDR1 SEHNR, CDR2 FQNEAQ (reference sequence). As DNA, the CDR3 is TGTGCCAGCAGCCCCGACTCGGGACTAGTGGGAGAGCAGTACTTC. As protein: CASSPDSGLVGEQYF. Looking up the rest from reference TRBV7-9 and TRBJ2-7 gives the full variable domain: DTGVSQNPRHKITKRGQNVTFRCDPISEHNRLYWYRQTLGQGPEFLTYFQNEAQLEKSRLLSDRFSAERPKGSFSTLEIQRTEQGDSAMYLCASSPDSGLVGEQYFGPGTRLTVT.

This clone has only one observation. The chain has TRBV5-5 and TRBJ2-7; 7 bases agree with TRBD1. The junction had 5 bases not matched to a gene; V was cut back by 2 bases and J by 0 bases. This CDR3 is 15 amino acids long. CDR1 is SGHKS, CDR2 YYEKEE, per germline (reference sequence). In DNA, the CDR3 is TGTGCCAGCAGCTTCTTTACAGGGGCCTCCTACGAGCAGTACTTC. Translating it yields CASSFFTGASYEQYF.

The chain has TRBV9 and TRBJ2-3; TRBD2 matches at 12 bases. Trimming took 3 bases from V and 0 from J; bases not matched to a gene: 11. This CDR3 comprises 19 residues. CDR1 is SGDLS and CDR2 is YYNGEE in the germline V gene. The CDR3 region has the DNA TGTGCCAGCAGCGAGACTAGCGGGGGACAAACTCGAAGCACAGATACGCAGTATTTT. Its translation: CASSETSGGQTRSTDTQYF.

This clone showed up just once. The gene calls are TRBV5-4 and TRBJ1-6; D remains unclear. The CDR3 has 16 residues. Trimming cost V 0 bases and J 0 bases, with 7 bases left between them. Per germline, CDR1 SGHNT and CDR2 YYREEE (reference sequence). The CDR3 bases are TGTGCCAGCAGCTTGGGAATAGGCTCCTATAATTCACCCCTCCACTTT. Translation gives CASSLGIGSYNSPLHF.

This clone was recorded only once. CDR3 DNA sequence: TGCGCCAGCAGCCCTGGACAGCTCGCTGGGGAGCTGTTTTTT. Its protein is CASSPGQLAGELFF. V and J are TRBV10-1 and TRBJ2-2, with D possibly being TRBD1 (6 bases). Trimming removed 6 bases at V and 8 bases at J, with 16 bases between. In germline, CDR1 is WNHNN, CDR2 SYGVQD (reference sequence). The CDR3 loop spans 14 amino acids.

The genes are TRBV6-6 and TRBJ2-7; D gene uncertain. V was clipped by 2 bases and J by 5 bases, with 10 bases between them. The CDR3 is 13 residues long. Germline V lookup: CDR1 MNHNY, CDR2 SVGAGI (reference sequence). CDR3 DNA: TGTGCCAGCAGTTACCTCCCGACCGACGAGCAGTACTTC. It yields the protein CASSYLPTDEQYF.

This clone came up a few times. Additional DNA sequences in this sample encode the identical CDR3. The chain uses TRBV2 and TRBJ2-1, with 11 bases matching TRBD2. The V and J ends lost 5 bases and 9 bases, in that order; junction bases with no gene match: 9. Germline V gene sequence: CDR1 SNHLY, CDR2 FYNNEI. The CDR3 contains 15 residues. In DNA, the CDR3 is TGTGCCAGCAGTCCCTTAGCGGGGGGGCCGGGTGAGCAGTTCTTC. It codes for CASSPLAGGPGEQFF.

The V and J genes are TRBV3-1 (or the pseudogene TRBV3-2) and TRBJ2-7; no clear D. Per germline, CDR1 LGHDT and CDR2 YNNKEL (reference sequence). The V gene lost 1 base and the J gene lost 0 bases, with 10 bases spanning the gap. This CDR3 spans 15 amino acids. This CDR3 reads CASSQGLRSSYEQYF. DNA of the CDR3: TGTGCCAGCAGCCAAGGGTTGAGAAGCTCCTACGAGCAGTACTTC.

The chain couples TRBV10-1 to TRBJ2-3, with unresolved D. CDR3 length: 16 amino acids. Germline values: CDR1 WNHNN, CDR2 SYGVQD (reference sequence). V dropped 3 bases and J dropped 0 bases, with 13 bases sitting between them. For the CDR3, the DNA is TGCGCCAGCAGTGATTCAACAGCCTCTAGCACAGATACGCAGTATTTT. Amino acids: CASSDSTASSTDTQYF.

The CDR3 DNA follows: TGTGCCAGCAGCCTCGGGACAGGGGGTTCACCCCTCCACTTT. It encodes CASSLGTGGSPLHF. V gene TRBV11-2 combines with J gene TRBJ1-6, with 11 bases matching TRBD1. CDR1 is SGHAT, CDR2 FQNNGV, per germline. There are 14 residues in the CDR3. With 5 bases clipped from V and 9 bases from J, the junction kept 3 bases outside the gene matches.

The chain combines TRBV7-2 with TRBJ2-4, with D tentatively TRBD2 (6 bases). Germline loops: CDR1 SGHTA, CDR2 FQGNSA. Trimming shortened V by 1 base and J by 6 bases, and 19 bases separated the two germline ends. This CDR3 contains 17 residues. In DNA, the CDR3 is TGTGCCAGCAGCTTAGAAATCGGGTACGGGGGTGGAAACATTCAGTACTTC. Protein product: CASSLEIGYGGGNIQYF. The full variable domain, with the rest looked up from reference TRBV7-2 and TRBJ2-4, is GAGVSQSPSNKVTEKGKDVELRCDPISGHTALYWYRQSLGQGLEFLIYFQGNSAPDKSGLPSDRFSAERTGGSVSTLTIQRTQQEDSAVYLCASSLEIGYGGGNIQYFGAGTRLSVL.